The source of this T cell receptor beta chain is a study of shared clonotypes between healthy human individuals. The wider study: Per-donor plates numbered three CD4 naive, three CD4 memory, two CD8 naive and one CD8 memory.

The germline V gene has CDR1 SGHAT and CDR2 FQNNGV. There are 14 residues in the CDR3. Concerning this clone: Its antigen remains unidentified.

Some clones are missing from TCRdb's copy, which holds only in-frame ones; the method was immunoSEQ multiplex PCR. The table lists millions of clones, approximately 90% of them singletons. Study findings and constraints: Memory subsets generally showed lower estimated richness than naive subsets. Clonotype sharing among the donors was expected to vary with sequencing depth.

The receptor's source is a young man in good health. Sequenced material: naive CD4+ T cells sorted from blood. Subset given: CD45RA+ positively selected. The V call is TRBV11-2, the J call TRBJ2-5; 9 nucleotides align to TRBD1. The DNA end is a closer match to TRBJ2-7, so the J assignment may be wrong. The CDR3 nucleotides read TGTGCCAGCAGCCCAGGACAGGGGCGGTACGAGCAGTACTTC. The encoded protein is CASSPGQGRYEQYF.